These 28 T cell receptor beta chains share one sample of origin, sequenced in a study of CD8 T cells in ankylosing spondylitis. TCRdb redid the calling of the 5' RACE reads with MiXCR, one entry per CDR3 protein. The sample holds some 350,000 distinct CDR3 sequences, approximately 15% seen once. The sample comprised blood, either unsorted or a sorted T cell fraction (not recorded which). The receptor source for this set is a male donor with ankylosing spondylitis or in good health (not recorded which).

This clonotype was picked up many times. The CDR3 DNA is TGTGCCAGCAGTCCGACCCTAGCGACGCAGTATTTT. Its protein is CASSPTLATQYF. The rearrangement joins TRBV12-3 or TRBV12-4 to TRBJ2-3; D might be TRBD2 (6 bases). This CDR3 is built from 12 residues. Trimming left V 5 bases short and J 9 bases short, with 12 bases between.

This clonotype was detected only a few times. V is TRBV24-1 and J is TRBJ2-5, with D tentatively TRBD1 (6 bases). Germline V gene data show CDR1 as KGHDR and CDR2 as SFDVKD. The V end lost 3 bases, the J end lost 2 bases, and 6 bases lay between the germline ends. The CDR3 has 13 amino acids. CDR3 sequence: CATSDGTQETQYF. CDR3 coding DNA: TGTGCCACCAGTGATGGGACACAAGAGACCCAGTACTTC.

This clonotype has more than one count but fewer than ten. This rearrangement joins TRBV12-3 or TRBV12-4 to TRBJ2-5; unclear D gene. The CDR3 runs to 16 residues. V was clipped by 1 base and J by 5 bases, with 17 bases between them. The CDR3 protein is CASSLGRTLVRETQYF. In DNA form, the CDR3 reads TGTGCCAGCAGTTTAGGCAGGACCCTCGTGCGGGAGACCCAGTACTTC.

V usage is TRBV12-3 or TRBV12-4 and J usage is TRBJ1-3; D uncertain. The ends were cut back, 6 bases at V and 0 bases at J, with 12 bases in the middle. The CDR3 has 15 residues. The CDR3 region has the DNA TGTGCCAGCAGCTACGGAAGGGTCTCTGGAAACACCATATATTTT. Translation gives CASSYGRVSGNTIYF.

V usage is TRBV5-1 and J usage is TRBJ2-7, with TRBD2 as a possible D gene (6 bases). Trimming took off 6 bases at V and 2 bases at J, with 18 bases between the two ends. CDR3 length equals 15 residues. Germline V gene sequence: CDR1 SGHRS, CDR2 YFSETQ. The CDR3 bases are TGCGCCAGCAACCCTCACGGGGCGGGAACCTACGAGCAGTACTTC. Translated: CASNPHGAGTYEQYF.

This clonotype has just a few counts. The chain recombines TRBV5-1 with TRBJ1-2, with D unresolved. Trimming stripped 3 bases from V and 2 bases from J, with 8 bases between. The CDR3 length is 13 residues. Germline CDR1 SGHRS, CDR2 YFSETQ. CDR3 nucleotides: TGCGCCAGCAGCTCTACGCTCAACTATGGCTACACCTTC. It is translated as CASSSTLNYGYTF.

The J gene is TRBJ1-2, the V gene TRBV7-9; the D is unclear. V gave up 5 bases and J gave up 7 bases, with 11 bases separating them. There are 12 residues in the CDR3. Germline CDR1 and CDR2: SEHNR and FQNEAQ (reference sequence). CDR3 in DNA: TGTGCCAGCAGCCCCTGGGAGTTTGGCTACACCTTC. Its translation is CASSPWEFGYTF.

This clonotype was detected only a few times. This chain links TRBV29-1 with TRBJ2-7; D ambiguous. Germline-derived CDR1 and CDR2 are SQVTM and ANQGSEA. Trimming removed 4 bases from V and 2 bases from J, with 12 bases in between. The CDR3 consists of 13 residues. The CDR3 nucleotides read TGCAGCGTTGGACTCCTGGACGCCTACGAGCAGTACTTC. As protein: CSVGLLDAYEQYF.

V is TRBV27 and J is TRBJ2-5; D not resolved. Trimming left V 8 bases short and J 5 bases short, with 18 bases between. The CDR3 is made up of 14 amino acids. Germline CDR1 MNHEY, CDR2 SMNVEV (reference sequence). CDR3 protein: CASPEFYSNETQYF. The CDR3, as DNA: TGTGCCAGCCCCGAATTCTATTCCAATGAGACCCAGTACTTC.

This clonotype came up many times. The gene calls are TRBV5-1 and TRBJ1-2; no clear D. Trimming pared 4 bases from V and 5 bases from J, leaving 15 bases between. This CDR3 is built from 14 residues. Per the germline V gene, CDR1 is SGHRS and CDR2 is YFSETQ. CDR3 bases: TGCGCCAGCAGCCAAATCCCGGGAACTTATGGCTACACCTTC. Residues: CASSQIPGTYGYTF.

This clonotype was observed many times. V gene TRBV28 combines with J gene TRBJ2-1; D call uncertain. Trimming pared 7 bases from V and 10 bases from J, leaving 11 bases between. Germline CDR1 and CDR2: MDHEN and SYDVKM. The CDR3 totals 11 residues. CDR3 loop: CASTDQDEQFF. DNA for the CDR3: TGTGCCAGCACCGACCAGGACGAGCAGTTCTTC.

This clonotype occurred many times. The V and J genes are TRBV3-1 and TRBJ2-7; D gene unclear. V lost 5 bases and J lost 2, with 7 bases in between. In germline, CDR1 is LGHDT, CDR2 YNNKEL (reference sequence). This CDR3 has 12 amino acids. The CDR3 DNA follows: TGTGCCAGCAGCTCGAGTACCTACGAGCAGTACTTC. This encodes CASSSSTYEQYF.

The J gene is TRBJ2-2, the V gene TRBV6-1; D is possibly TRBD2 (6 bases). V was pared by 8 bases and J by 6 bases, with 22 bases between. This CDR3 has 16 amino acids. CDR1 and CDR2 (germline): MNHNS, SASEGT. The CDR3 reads CASGRVGGVVAGELFF. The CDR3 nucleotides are TGTGCCAGCGGCCGGGTGGGGGGAGTAGTGGCCGGGGAGCTGTTTTTT.

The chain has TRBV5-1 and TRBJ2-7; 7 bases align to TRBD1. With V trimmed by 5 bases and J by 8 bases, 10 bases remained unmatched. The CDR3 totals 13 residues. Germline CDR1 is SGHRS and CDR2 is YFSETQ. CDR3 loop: CASSLVRDSQQYF. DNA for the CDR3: TGCGCCAGCAGTCTTGTACGGGACAGCCAGCAGTACTTC.

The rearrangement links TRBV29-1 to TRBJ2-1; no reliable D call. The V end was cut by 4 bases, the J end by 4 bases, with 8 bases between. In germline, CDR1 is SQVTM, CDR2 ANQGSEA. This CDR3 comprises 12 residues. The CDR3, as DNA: TGCAGCGTTGTCTTACTTTACAATGAGCAGTTCTTC. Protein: CSVVLLYNEQFF.

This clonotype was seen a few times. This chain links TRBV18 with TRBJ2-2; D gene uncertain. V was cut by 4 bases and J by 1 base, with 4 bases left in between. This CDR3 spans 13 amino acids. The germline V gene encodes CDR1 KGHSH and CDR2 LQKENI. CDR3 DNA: TGTGCCAGCTCACGCGAGAACACCGGGGAGCTGTTTTTT. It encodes CASSRENTGELFF.

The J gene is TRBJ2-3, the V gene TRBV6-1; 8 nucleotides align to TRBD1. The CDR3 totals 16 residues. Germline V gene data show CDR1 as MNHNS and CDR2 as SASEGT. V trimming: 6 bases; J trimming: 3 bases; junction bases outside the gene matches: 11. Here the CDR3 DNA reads TGTGCCAGCAGCCCTCTCCCGCAGGGGGCTACAGATACGCAGTATTTT. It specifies CASSPLPQGATDTQYF.

For the CDR3, the DNA is TGTGCCAGCAGCCAAGGAGGTCGAAATGAGCAGTTCTTC. Its protein product is CASSQGGRNEQFF. The rearrangement uses TRBV3-1 and TRBJ2-1; no reliable D call. CDR1 LGHDT and CDR2 YNNKEL come from the germline V gene (reference sequence). The CDR3 runs 13 residues. The V gene lost 1 base and the J gene lost 7 bases, with 8 bases spanning the gap.

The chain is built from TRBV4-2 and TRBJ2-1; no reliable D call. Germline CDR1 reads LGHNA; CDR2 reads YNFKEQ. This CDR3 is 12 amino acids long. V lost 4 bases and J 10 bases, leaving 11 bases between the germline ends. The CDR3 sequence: CASSLPRGEQFF. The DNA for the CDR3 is TGTGCCAGCAGCCTCCCCCGCGGAGAGCAGTTCTTC.

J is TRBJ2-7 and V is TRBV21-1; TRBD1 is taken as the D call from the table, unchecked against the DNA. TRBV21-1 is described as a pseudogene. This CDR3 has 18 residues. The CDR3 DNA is TGTGCCAGCATTAACAGGACAGGGCCATACCCTGCCTCCTACGAGCAGTACTTC. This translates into CASINRTGPYPASYEQYF.

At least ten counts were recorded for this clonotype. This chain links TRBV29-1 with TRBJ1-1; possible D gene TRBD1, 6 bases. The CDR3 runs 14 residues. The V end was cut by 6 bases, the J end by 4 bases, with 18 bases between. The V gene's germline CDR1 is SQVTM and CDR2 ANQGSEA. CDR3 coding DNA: TGCAGCGTGGGTACAGGGAACGAGCGCACTGAAGCTTTCTTT. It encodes CSVGTGNERTEAFF.

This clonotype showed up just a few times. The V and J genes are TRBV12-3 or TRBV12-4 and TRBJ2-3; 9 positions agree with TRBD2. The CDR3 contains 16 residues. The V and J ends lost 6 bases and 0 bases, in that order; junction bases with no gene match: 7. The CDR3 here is CASSHSGGISTDTQYF. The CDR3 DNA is TGTGCCAGCAGCCACAGCGGGGGGATTAGCACAGATACGCAGTATTTT.

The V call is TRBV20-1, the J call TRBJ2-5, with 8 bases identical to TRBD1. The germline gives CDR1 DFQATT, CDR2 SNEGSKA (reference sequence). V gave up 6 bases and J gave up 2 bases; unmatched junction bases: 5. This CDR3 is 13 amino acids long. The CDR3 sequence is CSAERTGQETQYF. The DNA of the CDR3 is TGCAGTGCAGAGAGGACAGGGCAAGAGACCCAGTACTTC.

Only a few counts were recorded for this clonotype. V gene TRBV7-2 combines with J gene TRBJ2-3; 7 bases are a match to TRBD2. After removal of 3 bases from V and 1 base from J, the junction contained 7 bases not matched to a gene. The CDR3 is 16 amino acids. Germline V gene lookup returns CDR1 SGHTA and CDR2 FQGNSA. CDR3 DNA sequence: TGTGCCAGCAGCTTTAACCCCAGCGGGGGCACAGATACGCAGTATTTT. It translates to CASSFNPSGGTDTQYF.

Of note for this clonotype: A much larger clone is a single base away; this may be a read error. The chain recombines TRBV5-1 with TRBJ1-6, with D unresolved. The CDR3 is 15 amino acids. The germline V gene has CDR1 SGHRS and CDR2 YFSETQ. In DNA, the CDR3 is TGCGCCAGCAGCTTGGACGGAATAAGGAGTTCACCCATCCACTTT. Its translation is CASSLDGIRSSPIHF. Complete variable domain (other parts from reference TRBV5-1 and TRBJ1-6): KAGVTQTPRYLIKTRGQQVTLSCSPISGHRSVSWYQQTPGQGLQFLFEYFSETQRNKGNFPGRFSGRQFSNSRSEMNVSTLELGDSALYLCASSLDGIRSSPIHFGNGTRLTVT.

CDR3: CSAPHLANNEQFF. DNA for the CDR3: TGCAGTGCTCCCCATTTAGCCAACAATGAGCAGTTCTTC. V and J are TRBV20-1 and TRBJ2-1, with D uncertain. The CDR3 spans 13 residues. CDR1 DFQATT and CDR2 SNEGSKA come from the germline V gene (reference sequence). V lost 5 bases, J lost 5 bases, and 13 bases lay in between.

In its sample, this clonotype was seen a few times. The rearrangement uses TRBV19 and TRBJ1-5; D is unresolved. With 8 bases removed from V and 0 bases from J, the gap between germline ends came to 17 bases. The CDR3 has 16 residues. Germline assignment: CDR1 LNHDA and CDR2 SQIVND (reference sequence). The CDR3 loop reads CASQPTWGYSNQPQHF. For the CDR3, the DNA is TGTGCCAGTCAACCAACCTGGGGTTATAGCAATCAGCCCCAGCATTTT.

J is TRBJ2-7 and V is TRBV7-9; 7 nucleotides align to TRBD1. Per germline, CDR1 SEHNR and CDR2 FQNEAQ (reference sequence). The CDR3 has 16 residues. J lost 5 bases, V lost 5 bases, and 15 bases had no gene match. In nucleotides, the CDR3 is TGTGCCAGCAGCCCAGGGCGTCTAGACAGGGCCCACGAGCAGTACTTC. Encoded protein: CASSPGRLDRAHEQYF.